This T cell receptor (beta chain) was captured by sequencing in a study of cytomegalovirus exposure and HLA in healthy donors. Germline V CDR1 and CDR2: SGHKS, YYEKEE (reference sequence). The V gene end was trimmed by 1 base and the J gene end by 6 bases; junction bases not matched to a gene: 3. This CDR3 spans 16 amino acids. PCR was performed using 60 Vbeta and 13 Jbeta primers. Assay: immunoSEQ multiplex PCR; the TCRdb copy retains only in-frame clones and omits some. The data show 200,000 or so clones, approximately 78% seen once. The specimen was PBMCs. The sequence was collected from a male donor in good health and CMV-seronegative. The chain combines TRBV5-5 with TRBJ1-6; TRBD1 matches 11 bases. CDR3 sequence: CASSLTGQGVNSPLHF. CDR3 DNA: TGTGCCAGCAGCTTGACGGGACAGGGGGTTAATTCACCCCTCCACTTT.